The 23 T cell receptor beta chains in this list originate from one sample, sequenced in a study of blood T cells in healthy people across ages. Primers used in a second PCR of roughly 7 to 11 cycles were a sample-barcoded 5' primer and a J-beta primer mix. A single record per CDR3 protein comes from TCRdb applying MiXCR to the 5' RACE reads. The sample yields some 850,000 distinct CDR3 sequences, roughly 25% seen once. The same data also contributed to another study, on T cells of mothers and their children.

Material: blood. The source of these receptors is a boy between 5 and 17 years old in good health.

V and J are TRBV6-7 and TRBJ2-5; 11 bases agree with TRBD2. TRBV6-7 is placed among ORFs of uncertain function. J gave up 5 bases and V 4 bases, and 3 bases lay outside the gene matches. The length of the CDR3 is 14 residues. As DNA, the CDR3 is TGTGCCAGCAGTTCACCTAGCGGGGGGGAGACCCAGTACTTC. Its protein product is CASSSPSGGETQYF.

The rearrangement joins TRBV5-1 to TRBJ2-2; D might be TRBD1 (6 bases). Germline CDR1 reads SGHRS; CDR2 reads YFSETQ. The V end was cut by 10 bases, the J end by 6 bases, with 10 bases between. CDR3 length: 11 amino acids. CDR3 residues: CAPKGAGELFF. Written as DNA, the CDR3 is TGCGCCCCTAAGGGGGCCGGGGAGCTGTTTTTT.

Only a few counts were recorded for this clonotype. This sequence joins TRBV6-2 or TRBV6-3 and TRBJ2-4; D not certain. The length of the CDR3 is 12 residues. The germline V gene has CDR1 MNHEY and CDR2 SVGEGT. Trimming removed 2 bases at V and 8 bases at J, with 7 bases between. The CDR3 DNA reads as TGTGCCAGCAGTTACGTCGACGACATTCAGTACTTC. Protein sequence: CASSYVDDIQYF.

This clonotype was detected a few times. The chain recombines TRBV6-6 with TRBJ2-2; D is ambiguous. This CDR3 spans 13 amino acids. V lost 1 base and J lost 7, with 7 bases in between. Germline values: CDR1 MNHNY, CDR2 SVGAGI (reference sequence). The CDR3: CASSYFDRGELFF. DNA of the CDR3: TGTGCCAGCAGTTACTTTGACCGCGGGGAGCTGTTTTTT.

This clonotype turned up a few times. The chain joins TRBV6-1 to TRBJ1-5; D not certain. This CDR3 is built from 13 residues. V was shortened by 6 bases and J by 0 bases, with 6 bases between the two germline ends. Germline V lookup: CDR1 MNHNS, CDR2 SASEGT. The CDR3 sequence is CASRADSNQPQHF. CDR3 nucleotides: TGTGCCAGCAGGGCGGATAGCAATCAGCCCCAGCATTTT.

The CDR3 loop reads CASSLVAGGTKNIQYF. The CDR3, as DNA: TGTGCCAGCAGCTTAGTAGCGGGGGGAACCAAAAACATTCAGTACTTC. The genes are TRBV7-9 and TRBJ2-4; 10 bases align to TRBD2. V dropped 1 base and J dropped 2; count of bases not matched to a gene: 2. Germline loops: CDR1 SEHNR, CDR2 FQNEAQ (reference sequence). The CDR3 length is 16 residues.

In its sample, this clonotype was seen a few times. In DNA form, the CDR3 reads TGCGCCAGCAGCCCCCTCTCCGGGACAGGGGAATCTAAGACCCAGTACTTC. It encodes CASSPLSGTGESKTQYF. This rearrangement joins TRBV5-1 to TRBJ2-5; TRBD1 aligns across 10 bases. V lost 4 bases, J lost 6 bases, and 15 bases stayed unmatched. The germline V gene has CDR1 SGHRS and CDR2 YFSETQ. The CDR3 has 17 amino acids.

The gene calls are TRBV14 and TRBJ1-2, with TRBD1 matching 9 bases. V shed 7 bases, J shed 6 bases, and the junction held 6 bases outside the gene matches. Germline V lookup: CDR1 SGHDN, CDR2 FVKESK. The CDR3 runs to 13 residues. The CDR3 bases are TGTGCCAGCAAAAGGGGGACAGGGAATGGCTACACCTTC. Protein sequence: CASKRGTGNGYTF.

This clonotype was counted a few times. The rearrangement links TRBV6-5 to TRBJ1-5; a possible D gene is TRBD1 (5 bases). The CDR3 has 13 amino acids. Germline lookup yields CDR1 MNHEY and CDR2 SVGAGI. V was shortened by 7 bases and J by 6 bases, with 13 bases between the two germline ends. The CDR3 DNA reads TGTGCCAGCACCCGGGGCGTCGGTCAGCCCCAGCATTTT. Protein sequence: CASTRGVGQPQHF.

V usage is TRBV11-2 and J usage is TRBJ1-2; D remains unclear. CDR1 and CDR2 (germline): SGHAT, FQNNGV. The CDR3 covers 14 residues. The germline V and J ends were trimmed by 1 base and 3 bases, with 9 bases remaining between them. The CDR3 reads CASSLVTSDYGYTF. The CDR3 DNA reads TGTGCCAGCAGCTTAGTTACGAGCGACTATGGCTACACCTTC. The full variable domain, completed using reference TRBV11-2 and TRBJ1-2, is EAGVAQSPRYKIIEKRQSVAFWCNPISGHATLYWYQQILGQGPKLLIQFQNNGVVDDSQLPKDRFSAERLKGVDSTLKIQPAKLEDSAVYLCASSLVTSDYGYTFGSGTRLTVV.

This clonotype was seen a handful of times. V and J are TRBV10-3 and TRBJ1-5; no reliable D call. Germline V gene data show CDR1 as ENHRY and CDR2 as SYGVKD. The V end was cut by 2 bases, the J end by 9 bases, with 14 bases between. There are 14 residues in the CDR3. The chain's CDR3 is CAISEEAGGGPQHF. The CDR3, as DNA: TGTGCCATCAGTGAGGAGGCCGGAGGAGGGCCCCAGCATTTT.

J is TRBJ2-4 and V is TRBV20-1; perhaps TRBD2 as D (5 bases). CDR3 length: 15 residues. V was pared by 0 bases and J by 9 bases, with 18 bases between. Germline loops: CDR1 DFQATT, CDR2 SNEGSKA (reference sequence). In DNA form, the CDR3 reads TGCAGTGCTAGAGATGTGGCCGGGATCGAAAGCATTCAGTACTTC. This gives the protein CSARDVAGIESIQYF.

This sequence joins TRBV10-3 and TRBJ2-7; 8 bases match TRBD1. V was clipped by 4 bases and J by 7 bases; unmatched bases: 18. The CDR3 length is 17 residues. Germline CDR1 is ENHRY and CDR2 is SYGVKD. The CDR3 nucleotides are TGTGCCATCAGTGCGATGCAAGGGGCAGGGGGCTCGGAAGAGCAGTACTTC. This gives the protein CAISAMQGAGGSEEQYF.

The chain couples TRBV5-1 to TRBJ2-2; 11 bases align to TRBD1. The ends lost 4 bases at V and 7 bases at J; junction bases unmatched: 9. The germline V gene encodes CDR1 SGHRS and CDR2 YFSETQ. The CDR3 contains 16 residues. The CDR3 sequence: CASSNPGQGVHGELFF. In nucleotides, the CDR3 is TGCGCCAGCAGCAATCCGGGACAGGGGGTTCACGGGGAGCTGTTTTTT.

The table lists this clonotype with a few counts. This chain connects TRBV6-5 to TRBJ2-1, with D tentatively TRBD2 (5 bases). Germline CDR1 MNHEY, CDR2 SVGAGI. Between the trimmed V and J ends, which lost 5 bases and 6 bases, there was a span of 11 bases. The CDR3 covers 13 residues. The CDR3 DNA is TGTGCCAGCAGTCGTAGCGTGGGCAATGAGCAGTTCTTC. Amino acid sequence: CASSRSVGNEQFF.

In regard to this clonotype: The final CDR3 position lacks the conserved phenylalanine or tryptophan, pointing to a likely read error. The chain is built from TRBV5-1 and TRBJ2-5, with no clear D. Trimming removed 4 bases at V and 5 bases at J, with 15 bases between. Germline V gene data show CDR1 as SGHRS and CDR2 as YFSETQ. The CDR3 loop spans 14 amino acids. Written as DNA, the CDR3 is TGCGCCAGCAGCCCGTCGGGCCCCAAGGAGACCCAGTACTTA. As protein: CASSPSGPKETQYL.

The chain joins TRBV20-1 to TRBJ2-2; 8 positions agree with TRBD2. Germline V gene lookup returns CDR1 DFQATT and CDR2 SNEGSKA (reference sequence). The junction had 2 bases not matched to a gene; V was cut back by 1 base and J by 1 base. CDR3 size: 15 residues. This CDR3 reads CSARVRGGNTGELFF. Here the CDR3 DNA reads TGCAGTGCTAGAGTACGGGGGGGGAACACCGGGGAGCTGTTTTTT.

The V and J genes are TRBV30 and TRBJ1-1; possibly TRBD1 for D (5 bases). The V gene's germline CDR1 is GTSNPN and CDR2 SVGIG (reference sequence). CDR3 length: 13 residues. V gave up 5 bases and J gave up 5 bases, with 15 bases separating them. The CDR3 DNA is TGTGCCTGGGAGGACGAGGGGAGGACTGAAGCTTTCTTT. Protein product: CAWEDEGRTEAFF.

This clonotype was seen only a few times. The CDR3 DNA is TGCGCCAGCAGCTTGGCCACGACCTACACTGAAGCTTTCTTT. This translates into CASSLATTYTEAFF. This chain links TRBV5-1 with TRBJ1-1; no clear D. With 0 bases removed from V and 3 bases from J, the gap between germline ends came to 9 bases. The germline CDR1 and CDR2 sequences are SGHRS and YFSETQ. The CDR3 sequence is 14 residues long.

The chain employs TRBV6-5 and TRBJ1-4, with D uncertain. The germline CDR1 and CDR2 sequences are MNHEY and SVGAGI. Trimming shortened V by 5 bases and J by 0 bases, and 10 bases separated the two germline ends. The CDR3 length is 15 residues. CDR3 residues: CASSTSPTTNEKLFF. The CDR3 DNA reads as TGTGCCAGCAGTACATCGCCAACAACTAATGAAAAACTGTTTTTT.

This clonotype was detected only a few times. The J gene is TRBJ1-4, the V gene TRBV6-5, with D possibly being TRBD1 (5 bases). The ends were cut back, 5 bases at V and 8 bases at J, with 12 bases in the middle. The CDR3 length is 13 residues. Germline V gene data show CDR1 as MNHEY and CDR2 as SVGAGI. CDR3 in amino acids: CASSRARDEKLFF. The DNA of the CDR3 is TGTGCCAGCAGTAGGGCCAGGGACGAAAAACTGTTTTTT.

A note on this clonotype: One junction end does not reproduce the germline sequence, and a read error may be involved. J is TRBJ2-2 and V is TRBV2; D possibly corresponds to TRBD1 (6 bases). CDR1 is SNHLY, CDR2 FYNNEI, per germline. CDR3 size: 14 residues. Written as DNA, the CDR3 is TGTGTCAGCAGGCTGAACAGGGATTTGGGGGAGCTGTTTTTT. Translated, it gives CVSRLNRDLGELFF.

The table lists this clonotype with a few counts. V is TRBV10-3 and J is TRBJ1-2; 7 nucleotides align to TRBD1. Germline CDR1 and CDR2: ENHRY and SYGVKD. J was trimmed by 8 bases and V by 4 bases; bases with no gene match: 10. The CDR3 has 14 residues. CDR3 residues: CAISGLDRDKGYTF. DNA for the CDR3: TGTGCCATCAGTGGCCTTGACAGGGACAAAGGCTACACCTTC.